Sequencing of this T cell receptor (beta chain) was carried out in a study of OX40 agonist ivuxolimab in advanced cancers. Study-wide points: Normalized T-cell clonal expansion was also low in a subset of nonresponders. Doses of 0.1 to 3.0 mg/kg were accompanied by clonal expansion of CD4+ and CD8+ blood T cells by week 6.

TCRdb's table, derived via immunoSEQ multiplex PCR, lists solely in-frame clones and lacks some. The sample consists of around 74,000 clones, approximately 89% of them appearing once. Remarks on this clone: Its specificity is not known.

The CDR3 consists of 18 residues. Germline CDR1 is SGHTS and CDR2 is YDEGEE. V shed 1 base and J 5 bases; nucleotides not matched to a gene: 15. No patient had autoimmune disease or received systemic immunosuppression. This specimen consisted of CD4+ or CD8+ T cells sorted from blood, obtained in a trial of the OX40 agonist ivuxolimab. This chain links TRBV5-8 with TRBJ2-3, with 8 nucleotides matching TRBD1. This clonotype was sampled from an adult with an advanced solid tumor such as melanoma, head and neck, liver or kidney cancer. CDR3 nucleotide sequence: TGTGCCAGCAGCTTGTTCCGCGGACAGGGAGAGTATCAAGATACGCAGTATTTT. Encoded protein: CASSLFRGQGEYQDTQYF.